These 15 T cell receptor beta chains were sequenced from one sample in a study of radiotherapy plus CTLA-4 blockade in lung cancer. The assay was immunoSEQ multiplex PCR, and TCRdb's table has in-frame clones only and misses some. The table has tens of thousands of clones, roughly 78% seen once. The sample consisted of peripheral blood, taken from a patient treated with radiotherapy plus ipilimumab. Receptor source: a human donor with non-small cell lung cancer who had a complete response to radiotherapy plus ipilimumab.

The count of this clone is one. The chain recombines TRBV11-3 with TRBJ2-4; D is possibly TRBD1 (5 bases). The germline V and J ends were trimmed by 5 bases and 0 bases, with 5 bases remaining between them. The CDR3 is 13 amino acids. The germline CDR1 and CDR2 sequences are SGHNT and YENEEA. Here the CDR3 DNA reads TGTGCCAGCAGCAGGGGAGCCAAAAACATTCAGTACTTC. This translates into CASSRGAKNIQYF.

J is TRBJ2-3 and V is TRBV5-1; the match to TRBD1 covers 9 bases. Germline CDR1 and CDR2: SGHRS and YFSETQ. This CDR3 region has 15 residues. J was trimmed by 7 bases and V by 4 bases; bases with no gene match: 10. CDR3 nucleotides: TGCGCCAGCAGCCCTGGGACAGGGCGCGGTTATACGCAGTATTTT. It is translated as CASSPGTGRGYTQYF.

The chain is built from TRBV11-2 and TRBJ2-3; D remains ambiguous. Germline V CDR1 and CDR2: SGHAT, FQNNGV. The CDR3 has 12 amino acids. The V end lost 3 bases, the J end lost 0 bases, and 1 base lay between the germline ends. The CDR3 DNA reads TGTGCCAGCAGCTTCAGCACAGATACGCAGTATTTT. Translation gives CASSFSTDTQYF.

This clone was counted once. J is TRBJ2-7 and V is TRBV4-1; D gene unclear. CDR1 and CDR2 from the germline V gene are MGHRA and YSYEKL. The CDR3 is 14 residues long. Trimming stripped 4 bases from V and 1 base from J, with 11 bases between. The CDR3 is CASSPDPLSYEQYV. In nucleotides, the CDR3 is TGCGCCAGCAGCCCAGATCCGCTTTCCTACGAGCAGTACGTC.

The chain joins TRBV18 to TRBJ1-4; perhaps TRBD1 as D (6 bases). V was trimmed by 6 bases and J by 5 bases, leaving 10 bases between them. The CDR3 is made up of 13 amino acids. Germline lookup yields CDR1 KGHSH and CDR2 LQKENI. The CDR3 coding sequence is TGTGCCAGCTCCCCGAGGGGGAATGAAAAACTGTTTTTT. Translated: CASSPRGNEKLFF.

This clone was seen a single time. The chain joins TRBV27 to TRBJ1-2; 7 positions match TRBD1. The CDR3 extends over 11 amino acids. The V and J ends lost 10 bases and 2 bases, in that order; junction bases with no gene match: 1. Germline V CDR1 and CDR2: MNHEY, SMNVEV (reference sequence). The CDR3 loop reads CATGQNYGYTF. CDR3 DNA: TGTGCCACGGGACAGAACTATGGCTACACCTTC.

The gene calls are TRBV18 and TRBJ1-2; D gene unclear. V was pared by 5 bases and J by 6 bases, with 22 bases between. In germline, CDR1 is KGHSH, CDR2 LQKENI. This CDR3 region has 16 residues. The CDR3 DNA reads as TGTGCCAGCTCATTCGACCGACCCCCCACCGACGATGGCTACACCTTC. Amino acids: CASSFDRPPTDDGYTF.

The chain has TRBV11-3 and TRBJ2-1, with 11 bases identical to TRBD2. Unmatched junction bases numbered 2, after V lost 1 base and J lost 6 bases. The CDR3 is 15 residues long. The germline gives CDR1 SGHNT, CDR2 YENEEA. CDR3 nucleotides: TGTGCCAGCAGCTTAGCTAGCGGGAGGCTCAATGAGCAGTTCTTC. Its protein product is CASSLASGRLNEQFF.

The chain is built from TRBV10-1 and TRBJ2-1; TRBD2 aligns across 8 bases. Germline V gene lookup returns CDR1 WNHNN and CDR2 SYGVQD (reference sequence). This CDR3 is 13 amino acids long. The J segment lost 9 bases and the V segment lost 7 bases, leaving 8 bases of the junction unmatched. CDR3 nucleotide sequence: TGCGCCAGCAAGCCAGCGGGAGAGTCTGAGCAGTTCTTC. The encoded protein is CASKPAGESEQFF.

V usage is TRBV20-1 and J usage is TRBJ2-3, with D unresolved. Trimming pared 3 bases from V and 8 bases from J, leaving 6 bases between. Germline V gives CDR1 DFQATT, CDR2 SNEGSKA (reference sequence). This CDR3 comprises 10 residues. The DNA for the CDR3 is TGCAGTGCTAGGATCGTTACGCAGTATTTT. As protein: CSARIVTQYF.

The rearrangement joins TRBV12-5 to TRBJ2-1, with 11 bases aligning to TRBD2. Germline loops: CDR1 LGHNT, CDR2 FRNRAP. V lost 6 bases and J lost 12; bases outside the gene matches: 13. This CDR3 is 15 amino acids long. The CDR3 sequence is CASGSGTSGPISQFF. CDR3 nucleotide sequence: TGTGCTAGTGGCTCCGGGACTAGCGGCCCTATTTCGCAGTTCTTC.

The J gene is TRBJ2-5, the V gene TRBV11-3; TRBD2 matches at 8 bases. The V gene end was trimmed by 5 bases and the J gene end by 5 bases; junction bases not matched to a gene: 7. Looked up from germline, CDR1 is SGHNT and CDR2 is YENEEA. The CDR3 loop spans 14 amino acids. The CDR3 sequence is CASSRGLGPETQYF. In nucleotides, the CDR3 is TGTGCCAGCAGCCGGGGACTAGGTCCTGAGACCCAGTACTTC.

The V gene is TRBV7-2, the J gene TRBJ2-4; 10 bases agree with TRBD2. Germline loops: CDR1 SGHTA, CDR2 FQGNSA. V shed 3 bases, J shed 9 bases, and the junction held 8 bases outside the gene matches. CDR3 size: 15 residues. CDR3 protein: CASSFSAGGTGIQYF. CDR3 nucleotide sequence: TGTGCCAGCAGCTTTTCAGCGGGGGGGACTGGCATTCAGTACTTC.

The table lists this clone with a few counts. The rearrangement joins TRBV9 to TRBJ2-5; TRBD2 matches at 9 bases. J gave up 5 bases and V 4 bases, and 3 bases lay outside the gene matches. Germline values: CDR1 SGDLS, CDR2 YYNGEE. CDR3 size: 13 residues. The CDR3: CASSRRGGETQYF. In DNA form, the CDR3 reads TGTGCCAGCAGCAGGCGGGGGGGGGAGACCCAGTACTTC.

The chain carries TRBV10-2 and TRBJ1-5, with unresolved D. Looked up from germline, CDR1 is WSHSY and CDR2 is SAAADI. This CDR3 is 14 amino acids long. V lost 6 bases and J 3 bases, leaving 12 bases between the germline ends. Here the CDR3 reads CASREGTLNQPQHF. The CDR3 DNA is TGCGCCAGCAGGGAGGGTACTCTCAATCAGCCCCAGCATTTT.